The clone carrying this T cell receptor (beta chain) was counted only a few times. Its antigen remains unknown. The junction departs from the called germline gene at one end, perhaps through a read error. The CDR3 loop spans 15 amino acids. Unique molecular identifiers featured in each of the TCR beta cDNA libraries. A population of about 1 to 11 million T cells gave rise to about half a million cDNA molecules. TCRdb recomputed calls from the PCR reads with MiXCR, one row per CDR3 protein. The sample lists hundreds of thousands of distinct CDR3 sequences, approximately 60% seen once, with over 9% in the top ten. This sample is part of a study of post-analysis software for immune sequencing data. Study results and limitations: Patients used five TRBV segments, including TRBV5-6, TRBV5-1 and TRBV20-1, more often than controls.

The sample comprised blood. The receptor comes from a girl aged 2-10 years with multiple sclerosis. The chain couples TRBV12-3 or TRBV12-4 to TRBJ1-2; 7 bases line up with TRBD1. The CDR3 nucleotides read TGTGCCAGCAGTTTAGCAGGGGGCCGGAGATATGACTACACCTTC. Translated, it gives CASSLAGGRRYDYTF.